The present entry profiles one T cell receptor beta chain with its context. The antigen is not known. This record comes from a study of T cell responses to AZD1222 COVID-19 vaccine. Background on the study: Both about-4-week and about-12-week second-dose recipients were combined. Study observations and caveats: Mapped onto spike, vaccine-associated CD4 TCRs spanned it and were dominant at 160-218 and 743-854.

Here immunoSEQ multiplex PCR was the method, and the copy in TCRdb shows in-frame clones only, minus some. Among fewer than 150,000 clones listed, 92% were seen once. The CDR3 totals 13 residues. Trimming removed 1 base from V and 8 bases from J, with 11 bases in between. Per germline, CDR1 SGHTA and CDR2 FQGNSA. Sequencing used peripheral blood, obtained on day 0 of AZD1222 vaccination. This chain uses TRBV7-2 with TRBJ1-2, with D maybe TRBD1 (5 bases). The sequence derives from an adult in good health. The CDR3 nucleotides read TGTGCCAGCAGCTTAGTGCAGGGATCCGGCTACACCTTC. Translating gives CASSLVQGSGYTF.